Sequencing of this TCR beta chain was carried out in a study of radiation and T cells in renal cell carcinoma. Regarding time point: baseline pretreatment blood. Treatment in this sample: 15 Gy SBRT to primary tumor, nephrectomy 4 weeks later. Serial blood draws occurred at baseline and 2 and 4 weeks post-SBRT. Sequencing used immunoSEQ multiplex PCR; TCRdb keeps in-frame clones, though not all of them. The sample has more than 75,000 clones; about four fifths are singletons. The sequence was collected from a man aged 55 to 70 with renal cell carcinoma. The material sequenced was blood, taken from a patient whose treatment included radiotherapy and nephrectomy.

The CDR3 sequence is CASSDSGTSGSNEQFF. The CDR3 coding sequence is TGTGCCAGCAGTGACTCCGGGACTAGCGGGAGCAATGAGCAGTTCTTC. The chain links TRBV6-4 to TRBJ2-1; TRBD2 matches 14 bases. The V and J ends lost 0 bases and 6 bases, in that order; junction bases with no gene match: 1. CDR1 MRHNA and CDR2 SNTAGT come from the germline V gene. The CDR3 runs 16 residues.